The sample holds one count of the clone carrying this TCR beta chain. Its matching antigen is unknown. This sample is drawn from a study of CD8+CD57+ T cells in acquired aplastic anemia. Study-level information: On average, sorted CD4+ and CD8+ cells gave around 3.3 ug of DNA. There were roughly 10 million reads, on average, for CD4+ cells from healthy donors. Notes on the study in general: Patients had roughly 30 CD8+ CDR3 sequences in common with controls (the shared set). No significant patient-versus-control difference appeared in CD8+ Simpson's diversity.

The CDR3 spans 18 residues. The trim removed 0 bases at V and 4 bases at J, leaving 12 bases unmatched. The germline V gene has CDR1 MGHDK and CDR2 SYGVNS. Profiling of TCR beta VDJ combinations and CDR3 sequences used genomic DNA as template. Via MiXCR, TCRdb re-called the reads, giving one row per CDR3 protein. The sample yields about 68,000 distinct CDR3 sequences, roughly half seen once. The chain is built from TRBV25-1 and TRBJ2-3; 8 positions match TRBD2. The material sequenced was sorted CD4+, CD8+, or CD8+CD57+ T cells (not recorded which) from PBMCs. This receptor was obtained from a human donor in good health, serving as a control. The CDR3: CASSEYNPPGGPADTQYF. The CDR3 DNA follows: TGTGCCAGCAGTGAATATAACCCCCCGGGGGGGCCAGCAGATACGCAGTATTTT.